This TCR beta chain was recorded in a study of cytomegalovirus exposure and HLA in healthy donors. Whole-study results and caveats: TCR beta V- and J-gene trimming was later associated with a missense DCLRE1C variant. Previous analysis showed most TCR beta V segments were productive about 87% or about 30% of the time.

The study ran its PCR with 60 Vbeta and 13 Jbeta primers. TCRdb's table, derived via immunoSEQ multiplex PCR, lists solely in-frame clones and lacks some. Here the sample spans about 160,000 clones, about four fifths being singletons. This CDR3 has 15 residues. The J segment lost 4 bases and the V segment lost 4 bases, leaving 8 bases of the junction unmatched. Germline CDR1 and CDR2: MNHEY and SMNVEV (reference sequence). With regard to this clone: The target antigen is unknown.

The J gene is TRBJ1-2, the V gene TRBV27; TRBD1 matches at 8 bases. This TCR derives from a male donor in good health and CMV-seronegative. Sequenced: PBMCs. CDR3 amino acids: CASSWTGTGVYGYTF. Written as DNA, the CDR3 is TGTGCCAGCAGTTGGACCGGGACAGGCGTCTATGGCTACACCTTC.